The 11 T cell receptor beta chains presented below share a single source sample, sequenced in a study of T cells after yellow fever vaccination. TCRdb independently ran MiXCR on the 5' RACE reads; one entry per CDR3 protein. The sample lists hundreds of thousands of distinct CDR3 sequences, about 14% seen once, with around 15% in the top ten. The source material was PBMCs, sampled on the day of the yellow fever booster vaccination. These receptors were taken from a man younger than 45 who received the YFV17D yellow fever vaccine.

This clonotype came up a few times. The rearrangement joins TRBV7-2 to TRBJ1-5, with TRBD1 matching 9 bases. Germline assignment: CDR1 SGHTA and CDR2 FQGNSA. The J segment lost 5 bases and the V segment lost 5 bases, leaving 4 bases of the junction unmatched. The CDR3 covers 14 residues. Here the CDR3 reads CASSPGTGYQPQHF. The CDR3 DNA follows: TGTGCCAGCAGCCCTGGGACAGGGTATCAGCCCCAGCATTTT.

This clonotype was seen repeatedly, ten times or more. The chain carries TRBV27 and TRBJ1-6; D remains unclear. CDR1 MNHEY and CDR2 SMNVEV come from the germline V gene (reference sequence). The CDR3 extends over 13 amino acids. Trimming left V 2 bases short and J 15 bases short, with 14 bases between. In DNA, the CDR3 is TGTGCCAGCAGTTTAAAGCCATGGACTCGCCTCCACTTT. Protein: CASSLKPWTRLHF.

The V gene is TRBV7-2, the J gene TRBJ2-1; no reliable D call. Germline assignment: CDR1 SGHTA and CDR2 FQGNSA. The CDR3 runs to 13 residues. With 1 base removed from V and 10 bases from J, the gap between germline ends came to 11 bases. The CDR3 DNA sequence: TGTGCCAGCAGCTTAGGAGATTACTGGGAGCAGTTCTTC. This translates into CASSLGDYWEQFF.

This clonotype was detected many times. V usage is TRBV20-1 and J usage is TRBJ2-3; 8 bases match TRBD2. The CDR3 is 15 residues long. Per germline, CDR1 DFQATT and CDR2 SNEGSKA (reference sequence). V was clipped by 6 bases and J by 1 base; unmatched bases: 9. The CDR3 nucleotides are TGCAGTGCCGACCGGGCTAGCGGGCGCACAGATACGCAGTATTTT. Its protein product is CSADRASGRTDTQYF.

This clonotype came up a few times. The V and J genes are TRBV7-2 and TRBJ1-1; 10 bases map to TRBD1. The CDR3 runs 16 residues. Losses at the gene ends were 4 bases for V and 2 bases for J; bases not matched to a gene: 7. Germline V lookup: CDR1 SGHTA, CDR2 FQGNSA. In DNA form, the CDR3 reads TGTGCCAGCAGCTGGCTTGGACAGGGGGGAAACACTGAAGCTTTCTTT. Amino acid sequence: CASSWLGQGGNTEAFF.

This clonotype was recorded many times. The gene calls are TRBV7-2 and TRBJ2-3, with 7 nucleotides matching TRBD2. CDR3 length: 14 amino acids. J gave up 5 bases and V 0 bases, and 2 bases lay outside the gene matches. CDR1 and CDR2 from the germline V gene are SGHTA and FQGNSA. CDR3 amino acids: CASSLAGGGDTQYF. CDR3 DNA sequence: TGTGCCAGCAGCTTAGCGGGGGGGGGAGATACGCAGTATTTT. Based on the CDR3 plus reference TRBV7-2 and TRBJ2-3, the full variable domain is GAGVSQSPSNKVTEKGKDVELRCDPISGHTALYWYRQSLGQGLEFLIYFQGNSAPDKSGLPSDRFSAERTGGSVSTLTIQRTQQEDSAVYLCASSLAGGGDTQYFGPGTRLTVL.

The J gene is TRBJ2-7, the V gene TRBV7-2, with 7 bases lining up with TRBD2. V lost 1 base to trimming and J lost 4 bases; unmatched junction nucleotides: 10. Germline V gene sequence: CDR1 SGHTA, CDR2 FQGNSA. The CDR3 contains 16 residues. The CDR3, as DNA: TGTGCCAGCAGCTTAGGTTCCCGGGAGGTCGCATACGAGCAGTACTTC. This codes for CASSLGSREVAYEQYF.

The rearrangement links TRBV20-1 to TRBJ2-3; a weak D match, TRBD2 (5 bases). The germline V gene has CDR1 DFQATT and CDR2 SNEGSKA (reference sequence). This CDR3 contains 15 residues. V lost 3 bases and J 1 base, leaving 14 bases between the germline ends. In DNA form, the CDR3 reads TGCAGTGCTAGGGACCCTAGCTCACGCACAGATACGCAGTATTTT. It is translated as CSARDPSSRTDTQYF.

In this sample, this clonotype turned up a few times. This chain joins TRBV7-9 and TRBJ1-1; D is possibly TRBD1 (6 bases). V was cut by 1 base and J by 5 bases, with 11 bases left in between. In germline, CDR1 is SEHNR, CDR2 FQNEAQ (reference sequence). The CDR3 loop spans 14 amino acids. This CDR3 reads CASSLGQAQTEAFF. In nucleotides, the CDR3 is TGTGCCAGCAGCTTAGGACAGGCCCAGACTGAAGCTTTCTTT.

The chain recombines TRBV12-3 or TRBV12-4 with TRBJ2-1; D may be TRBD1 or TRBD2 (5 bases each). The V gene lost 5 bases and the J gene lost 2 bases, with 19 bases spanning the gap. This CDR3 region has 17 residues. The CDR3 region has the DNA TGTGCCAGCAGTGGTTTCGACAGCGGTCAAACCTACAATGAGCAGTTCTTC. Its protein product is CASSGFDSGQTYNEQFF.

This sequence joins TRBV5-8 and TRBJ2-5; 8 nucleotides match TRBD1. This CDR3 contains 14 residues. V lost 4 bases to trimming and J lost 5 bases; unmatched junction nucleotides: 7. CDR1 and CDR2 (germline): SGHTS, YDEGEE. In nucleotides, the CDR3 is TGTGCCAGCAGCCCCATGACAGGGGTTGAGACCCAGTACTTC. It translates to CASSPMTGVETQYF. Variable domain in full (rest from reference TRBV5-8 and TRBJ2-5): EAGVTQSPTHLIKTRGQQATLRCSPISGHTSVYWYQQALGLGLQFLLWYDEGEERNRGNFPPRFSGRQFPNYSSELNVNALELEDSALYLCASSPMTGVETQYFGPGTRLLVL.